Below are 32 T cell receptor beta chains sequenced from a single sample in a study of blood T cells in healthy people across ages. Sample-barcoded 5' priming and a J-beta primer mix drove a second PCR of roughly 6 to 12 cycles. TCRdb reprocessed the 5' RACE reads via MiXCR and lists one record per CDR3 protein. The sample has around 800,000 distinct CDR3 sequences, roughly 25% seen once. These data also formed part of another study, on T cells of mothers and their children.

Input material: blood. The receptors stem from a boy between 10 and 17 years old in good health.

This clonotype was seen only a few times. The gene calls are TRBV2 and TRBJ2-5; a weak D match, TRBD2 (5 bases). TRBJ2-7 explains the end of the DNA better; the J call may be wrong. This CDR3 has 13 residues. Germline V lookup: CDR1 SNHLY, CDR2 FYNNEI. The DNA of the CDR3 is TGTGCCAGCAGTGGTCAGTCAAGCGGCGAGCAGTACTTC. Residues: CASSGQSSGEQYF.

The chain has TRBV7-2 and TRBJ2-5; 15 bases align to TRBD2. Germline assignment: CDR1 SGHTA and CDR2 FQGNSA. Unmatched junction bases numbered 7, after V lost 5 bases and J lost 6 bases. This CDR3 is built from 16 residues. CDR3 protein: CASSPLGTSGGKTQYF. The CDR3 bases are TGTGCCAGCAGCCCGCTCGGGACTAGCGGGGGGAAGACCCAGTACTTC.

The chain couples TRBV12-3 or TRBV12-4 to TRBJ1-4; the D is unclear. The length of the CDR3 is 15 residues. Trimming stripped 5 bases from V and 6 bases from J, with 16 bases between. The CDR3 is CASSPRPLRHEKLFF. CDR3 nucleotide sequence: TGTGCCAGCAGTCCCCGACCTCTCAGGCATGAAAAACTGTTTTTT.

A few counts support this clonotype. The chain is built from TRBV20-1 and TRBJ2-2, with D possibly TRBD1 on 6 matching bases. This CDR3 is 14 amino acids long. V was shortened by 6 bases and J by 2 bases, with 13 bases between the two germline ends. CDR1 and CDR2 (germline): DFQATT, SNEGSKA (reference sequence). The DNA for the CDR3 is TGCAGTGCCATCAACAGGGCAAACACCGGGGAGCTGTTTTTT. This translates into CSAINRANTGELFF.

This clonotype was seen a handful of times. This chain connects TRBV7-6 to TRBJ2-1; 7 bases map to TRBD1. The germline gives CDR1 SGHVS, CDR2 FNYEAQ. After removal of 0 bases from V and 0 bases from J, the junction contained 5 bases not matched to a gene. There are 17 residues in the CDR3. The CDR3 sequence is CASSLARGLTSYNEQFF. The CDR3 DNA follows: TGTGCCAGCAGCTTAGCTAGGGGGCTAACCTCCTACAATGAGCAGTTCTTC. Based on the CDR3 plus reference TRBV7-6 and TRBJ2-1, the full variable domain is GAGVSQSPRYKVTKRGQDVALRCDPISGHVSLYWYRQALGQGPEFLTYFNYEAQQDKSGLPNDRFSAERPEGSISTLTIQRTEQRDSAMYRCASSLARGLTSYNEQFFGPGTRLTVL.

This clonotype has ten or more counts. This chain connects TRBV2 to TRBJ2-2; D remains ambiguous. V was trimmed by 6 bases and J by 4 bases, leaving 3 bases between them. Germline V gene sequence: CDR1 SNHLY, CDR2 FYNNEI. CDR3 length: 11 amino acids. The CDR3 here is CASRGTGELFF. The CDR3 DNA reads as TGTGCCAGCAGAGGCACCGGGGAGCTGTTTTTT. Drawing the rest from reference TRBV2 and TRBJ2-2, the complete variable domain is EPEVTQTPSHQVTQMGQEVILRCVPISNHLYFYWYRQILGQKVEFLVSFYNNEISEKSEIFDDQFSVERPDGSNFTLKIRSTKLEDSAMYFCASRGTGELFFGEGSRLTVL.

This clonotype has a handful of counts. This chain uses TRBV9 with TRBJ2-5, with D perhaps matching TRBD2 (6 bases). The J call may not be correct, given that the DNA end is closer to TRBJ2-1. The CDR3 covers 12 residues. Per the germline V gene, CDR1 is SGDLS and CDR2 is YYNGEE. For the CDR3, the DNA is TGTGCCAGCAGCGGGGGGGACAATGAGCAGTTCTTC. It codes for CASSGGDNEQFF.

This clonotype was found a few times. The rearrangement links TRBV2 to TRBJ1-2; 7 bases are shared with TRBD1. CDR1 SNHLY and CDR2 FYNNEI come from the germline V gene. Trimming cost V 5 bases and J 4 bases; bases outside gene matches: 7. The CDR3 spans 14 residues. Here the CDR3 DNA reads TGTGCCAGCAGTACGACAGGGTTAGCCTATGGCTACACCTTC. It encodes CASSTTGLAYGYTF.

This clonotype was seen a handful of times. V usage is TRBV15 and J usage is TRBJ2-5; 9 bases agree with TRBD1. CDR3 length: 15 residues. After removal of 7 bases from V and 4 bases from J, the junction contained 10 bases not matched to a gene. The germline V gene has CDR1 LNHNV and CDR2 YYDKDF (reference sequence). CDR3 in DNA: TGTGCCACCACACCTCGGGACAGGGTGTCAGAGACCCAGTACTTC. Translation gives CATTPRDRVSETQYF.

This chain links TRBV20-1 with TRBJ2-5; TRBD2 matches 8 bases. The DNA matches TRBJ2-7 better at its end, which makes the J call doubtful. The germline CDR1 and CDR2 sequences are DFQATT and SNEGSKA (reference sequence). This CDR3 is built from 16 residues. Here the CDR3 DNA reads TGCAGTGCCCCCGGTGCGGGGGGCCCTAGCTCCTACGAGCAGTACTTC. It is translated as CSAPGAGGPSSYEQYF.

At least ten counts were recorded for this clonotype. The CDR3 protein is CASSSSSGGRETQYF. The CDR3 coding sequence is TGCGCCAGCAGCTCCTCTAGCGGGGGAAGGGAGACCCAGTACTTC. The chain carries TRBV4-1 and TRBJ2-5; TRBD2 agrees at 10 bases. This CDR3 spans 15 amino acids. V lost 5 bases, J lost 5 bases, and 8 bases stayed unmatched. Germline CDR1 MGHRA, CDR2 YSYEKL.

The chain joins TRBV6-2 or TRBV6-3 to TRBJ2-3; TRBD2 matches at 7 bases. The CDR3 is 15 amino acids. Trimming cost V 5 bases and J 4 bases; bases outside gene matches: 9. From germline, CDR1 is MNHEY and CDR2 SVGEGT. CDR3 protein: CASSPPNAGADTQYF. For the CDR3, the DNA is TGTGCCAGCAGTCCCCCTAATGCGGGGGCAGATACGCAGTATTTT.

There are a few counts of this clonotype. The V gene is TRBV4-1, the J gene TRBJ2-5; 10 positions match TRBD2. The V and J ends lost 3 bases and 1 base, in that order; junction bases with no gene match: 8. The CDR3 totals 17 residues. Looked up from germline, CDR1 is MGHRA and CDR2 is YSYEKL. Written as DNA, the CDR3 is TGCGCCAGCAGCCAGTATCCTAGCGGGGGCCTCCAAGAGACCCAGTACTTC. Translated, it gives CASSQYPSGGLQETQYF.

This clonotype was counted a few times. This chain links TRBV7-9 with TRBJ2-5; the match to TRBD2 covers 9 bases. CDR3 size: 15 residues. Trimming at V came to 5 bases and at J to 0 bases, leaving 4 bases not matched to a gene. The germline gives CDR1 SEHNR, CDR2 FQNEAQ (reference sequence). CDR3 residues: CASSDLAGHQETQYF. DNA of the CDR3: TGTGCCAGCAGCGATCTAGCGGGGCACCAAGAGACCCAGTACTTC.

The chain has TRBV6-5 and TRBJ2-7, with D maybe TRBD2 (6 bases). CDR1 MNHEY and CDR2 SVGAGI come from the germline V gene. This CDR3 spans 15 amino acids. V was cut by 4 bases and J by 2 bases, with 15 bases left in between. Written as DNA, the CDR3 is TGTGCCAGCAGTTCTAATCGGGGGACGACCTACGAGCAGTACTTC. It encodes CASSSNRGTTYEQYF.

The CDR3 DNA reads TGTGCCACGCAACAGGGGGCGGAGGAGCAGTTCTTC. It codes for CATQQGAEEQFF. The chain joins TRBV6-6 to TRBJ2-7; 9 nucleotides match TRBD1. The assigned J gene may be wrong: the sequence end matches TRBJ2-1 better. The CDR3 is made up of 12 amino acids. Germline V gene lookup returns CDR1 MNHNY and CDR2 SVGAGI (reference sequence).

The chain recombines TRBV5-1 with TRBJ1-4; D unclear. Germline V gives CDR1 SGHRS, CDR2 YFSETQ. The CDR3 runs to 16 residues. V was trimmed by 3 bases and J by 0 bases, leaving 12 bases between them. The CDR3 sequence is CASSSRTASTNEKLFF. The CDR3, as DNA: TGCGCCAGCAGCTCCCGGACCGCCTCAACTAATGAAAAACTGTTTTTT.

The rearrangement joins TRBV5-1 to TRBJ2-5, with TRBD2 identical over 10 bases. The J call may be incorrect, as the DNA end agrees better with TRBJ2-1. CDR1 is SGHRS, CDR2 YFSETQ, per germline. CDR3 length equals 15 residues. The CDR3 region is CASSSTSGVTNEQFF. For the CDR3, the DNA is TGCGCCAGCAGCTCAACTAGCGGGGTAACGAATGAGCAGTTCTTC.

This clonotype was counted a few times. This sequence joins TRBV6-5 and TRBJ2-1; D may be TRBD1 (6 bases). V lost 7 bases, J lost 4 bases, and 14 bases lay in between. The CDR3 is 14 residues long. The germline gives CDR1 MNHEY, CDR2 SVGAGI. CDR3 sequence: CASTLTGPYNEQFF. For the CDR3, the DNA is TGTGCCAGCACCTTGACAGGCCCTTACAATGAGCAGTTCTTC.

The J gene is TRBJ1-1, the V gene TRBV30; D is unclear. The CDR3 extends over 11 amino acids. Trimming took 5 bases from V and 7 from J, leaving 11 bases between them. CDR1 GTSNPN and CDR2 SVGIG come from the germline V gene (reference sequence). CDR3 region: CAWVGFNEAFF. The CDR3 region has the DNA TGTGCCTGGGTGGGTTTCAATGAAGCTTTCTTT.

This sequence joins TRBV27 and TRBJ2-1; D not resolved. Trimming stripped 5 bases from V and 2 bases from J, with 7 bases between. The CDR3 loop spans 13 amino acids. CDR1 is MNHEY, CDR2 SMNVEV, per germline (reference sequence). The CDR3 region is CASSKPPYNEQFF. The CDR3 nucleotides are TGTGCCAGCAGTAAGCCTCCCTACAATGAGCAGTTCTTC.

The rearrangement joins TRBV7-8 to TRBJ2-7; D gene ambiguous. This CDR3 spans 15 amino acids. The V end was cut by 1 base, the J end by 0 bases, with 10 bases between. The germline V gene has CDR1 SGHVS and CDR2 FQNEAQ. CDR3 nucleotide sequence: TGTGCCAGCAGCTTAGGGGCAGGACCCTCCTACGAGCAGTACTTC. This encodes CASSLGAGPSYEQYF.

The V call is TRBV10-3, the J call TRBJ1-3; D call uncertain. Germline-derived CDR1 and CDR2 are ENHRY and SYGVKD. The V end was cut by 4 bases, the J end by 4 bases, with 11 bases between. This CDR3 is built from 14 residues. The CDR3, as DNA: TGTGCCATCAGTGGGGCGTTTGAAGGAAACACCATATATTTT. Its translation is CAISGAFEGNTIYF.

The gene calls are TRBV11-2 and TRBJ1-2, with TRBD1 as a possible D gene (5 bases). This CDR3 has 15 residues. Looked up from germline, CDR1 is SGHAT and CDR2 is FQNNGV. Trimming stripped 5 bases from V and 7 bases from J, with 20 bases between. CDR3 sequence reads: CASSTPRDGAGGYTF. The CDR3 DNA reads TGTGCCAGCAGCACGCCCCGCGACGGGGCCGGTGGCTACACCTTC.

This clonotype was recorded at least ten times. The chain uses TRBV27 and TRBJ1-2; TRBD1 matches at 7 bases. Germline V lookup: CDR1 MNHEY, CDR2 SMNVEV (reference sequence). There are 12 residues in the CDR3. V lost 6 bases and J lost 5; bases outside the gene matches: 3. DNA of the CDR3: TGTGCCAGCAGGCCGGGACAGTATGGCTACACCTTC. Translating gives CASRPGQYGYTF.

The sample holds a few counts of this clonotype. The V call is TRBV7-8, the J call TRBJ2-5; tentative D call: TRBD2 (6 bases). This CDR3 is built from 16 residues. The germline gives CDR1 SGHVS, CDR2 FQNEAQ. Trimming pared 5 bases from V and 2 bases from J, leaving 18 bases between. This chain's CDR3 is CASSPGWRGGQETQYF. The DNA for the CDR3 is TGTGCCAGCAGCCCTGGTTGGAGGGGTGGGCAAGAGACCCAGTACTTC.

The chain is built from TRBV13 and TRBJ2-7; 10 nucleotides align to TRBD2. The trim removed 5 bases at V and 2 bases at J, leaving 9 bases unmatched. Germline CDR1 is PRHDT and CDR2 is FYEKMQ (reference sequence). CDR3 size: 16 residues. This CDR3 reads CASSEDRTSGTYEQYF. In DNA, the CDR3 is TGTGCCAGCAGCGAGGACCGGACTAGCGGAACCTACGAGCAGTACTTC.

The chain links TRBV5-1 to TRBJ2-1; tentatively, D is TRBD2 (7 bases). Germline CDR1 reads SGHRS; CDR2 reads YFSETQ. With 0 bases removed from V and 8 bases from J, the gap between germline ends came to 15 bases. There are 15 residues in the CDR3. The CDR3, as DNA: TGCGCCAGCAGCTTGGAGGGGGGGGCGCAACATGAGCAGTTCTTC. Amino acids: CASSLEGGAQHEQFF.

There are a few counts of this clonotype. This chain links TRBV11-2 with TRBJ2-2, with a possible D match to TRBD2 (5 bases). The germline V gene has CDR1 SGHAT and CDR2 FQNNGV. This CDR3 region has 16 residues. The V end was cut by 6 bases, the J end by 4 bases, with 18 bases between. The CDR3 sequence: CASRKAGGLSTGELFF. The CDR3 DNA sequence: TGTGCCAGCAGGAAAGCCGGCGGGCTAAGCACCGGGGAGCTGTTTTTT.

This clonotype was picked up many times. The rearrangement links TRBV6-1 to TRBJ2-2; 8 bases are shared with TRBD2. CDR3 length: 18 residues. Germline V gene lookup returns CDR1 MNHNS and CDR2 SASEGT. V lost 0 bases, J lost 0 bases, and 6 bases stayed unmatched. Here the CDR3 reads CASSEALLGGANTGELFF. The DNA for the CDR3 is TGTGCCAGCAGTGAAGCGCTTCTCGGGGGGGCGAACACCGGGGAGCTGTTTTTT.

This clonotype was picked up one time. V gene TRBV18 combines with J gene TRBJ2-5, with D tentatively TRBD1 or TRBD2 (5 bases each). The CDR3 contains 16 residues. Trimming shortened V by 2 bases and J by 0 bases, and 13 bases separated the two germline ends. CDR1 is KGHSH and CDR2 is LQKENI in the germline V gene. DNA of the CDR3: TGTGCCAGCTCACCAAGGGGAGAGTCGTACCAAGAGACCCAGTACTTC. It translates to CASSPRGESYQETQYF.

This clonotype appeared a few times. The chain has TRBV29-1 and TRBJ2-1; TRBD2 matches at 9 bases. The germline gives CDR1 SQVTM, CDR2 ANQGSEA. The V segment lost 4 bases and the J segment 12 bases; nucleotides outside the gene matches: 13. The CDR3 is 14 amino acids. This chain's CDR3 is CSVGLGAGGGGQFF. CDR3 coding DNA: TGCAGCGTTGGGTTGGGCGCGGGAGGGGGAGGGCAGTTCTTC.